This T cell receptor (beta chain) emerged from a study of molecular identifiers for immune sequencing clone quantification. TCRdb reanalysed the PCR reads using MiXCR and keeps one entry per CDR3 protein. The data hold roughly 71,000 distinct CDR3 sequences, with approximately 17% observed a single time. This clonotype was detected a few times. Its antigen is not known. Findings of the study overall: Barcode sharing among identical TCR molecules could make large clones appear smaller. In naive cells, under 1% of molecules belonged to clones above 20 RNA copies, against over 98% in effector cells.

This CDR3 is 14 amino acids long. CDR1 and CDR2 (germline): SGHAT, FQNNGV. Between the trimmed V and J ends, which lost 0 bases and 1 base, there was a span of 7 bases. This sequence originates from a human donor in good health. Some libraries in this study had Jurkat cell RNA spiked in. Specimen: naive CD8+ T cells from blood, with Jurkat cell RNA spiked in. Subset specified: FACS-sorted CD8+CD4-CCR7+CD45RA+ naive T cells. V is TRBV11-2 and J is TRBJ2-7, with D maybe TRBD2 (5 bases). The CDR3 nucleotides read TGTGCCAGCAGCTTAGATCCGGGGTCCTACGAGCAGTACTTC. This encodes CASSLDPGSYEQYF.